This T cell receptor (beta chain) was sequenced in a study of yellow fever vaccine responses in identical twins. Germline lookup yields CDR1 DFQATT and CDR2 SNEGSKA (reference sequence). V shed 7 bases and J shed 5 bases, with 11 bases lying between them. This CDR3 has 11 residues. TCRdb re-analysed the RT-PCR reads in MiXCR, keeping a single row per CDR3 protein. The profile shows approximately 2,500 distinct CDR3 sequences, 65% to 85% of them singletons. The TCR comes from a woman under 30 who received the yellow fever vaccine. The V and J genes are TRBV20-1 and TRBJ1-1; perhaps TRBD1 as D (5 bases). The sample here was T cells from blood (PBMCs), unsorted or a sorted subset (not recorded which), taken before or after yellow fever vaccination (not recorded which). CDR3 coding DNA: TGCAGTGTCCTCAGGGTTACTGAAGCTTTCTTT. Protein: CSVLRVTEAFF.